This record looks at one TCR beta chain sequence and its context. Its antigen is as yet unknown. These data belong to a study of shared clonotypes between healthy human individuals. Profiling relied on immunoSEQ multiplex PCR, and the TCRdb table lists in-frame clones only, not all of them. The sample yields 2 million to 3 million clones, more than 85% seen once. Both subsets, CD45RA+ naive and CD45RA-negative memory, were split from the CD4+ cells. Study results and caveats: Few donors limited the genetic and exposure-history diversity represented.

Sequenced sample: naive CD4+ T cells from PBMCs. Subset specified: CD45RA+ positively selected. This TCR was recovered from a man aged 18 to 35 in good health. Some clones in this sample may be carry-over from other donors' samples.

The CDR3: CASSLSARFMNTEAFF. CDR3 DNA sequence: TGTGCCAGCAGCTTAAGTGCTCGTTTCATGAACACTGAAGCTTTCTTT. The genes are TRBV7-3 and TRBJ1-1, with unresolved D. Germline values: CDR1 SGHTA, CDR2 FQGTGA. The CDR3 totals 16 residues. Trimming cost V 1 base and J 0 bases, with 12 bases left between them.